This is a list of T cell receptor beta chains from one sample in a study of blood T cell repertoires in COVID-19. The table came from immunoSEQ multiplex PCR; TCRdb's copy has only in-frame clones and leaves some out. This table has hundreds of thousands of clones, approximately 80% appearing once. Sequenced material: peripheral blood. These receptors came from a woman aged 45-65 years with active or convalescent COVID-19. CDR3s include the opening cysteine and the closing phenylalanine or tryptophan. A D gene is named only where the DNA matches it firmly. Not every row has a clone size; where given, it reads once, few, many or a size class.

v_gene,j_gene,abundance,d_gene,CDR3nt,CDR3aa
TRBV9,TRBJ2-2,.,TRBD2,TGTGCCAGCAGCGTCAGCGGGGGAAACACCGGGGAGCTGTTTTTT,CASSVSGGNTGELFF
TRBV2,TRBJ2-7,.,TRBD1,TGTGCCAGCAGGCGCATGGGACAGGGATCCTACGAGCAGTACTTC,CASRRMGQGSYEQYF
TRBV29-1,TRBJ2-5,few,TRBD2,TGCAGCGGGACTAGCGGGAACCAAGAGACCCAGTACTTC,CSGTSGNQETQYF
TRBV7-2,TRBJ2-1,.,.,TGTGCCAGCAGCTTAGGACAGTACAATGAGCAGTTCTTC,CASSLGQYNEQFF
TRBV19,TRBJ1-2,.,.,TGTGCCAGTACCTCGACAGGAGGTAACCCTTTGTTCGGCTACACCTTC,CASTSTGGNPLFGYTF
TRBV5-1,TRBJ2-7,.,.,TGCGCCAGCAGCTCCATGACTAGATCCTACGAGCAGTACTTC,CASSSMTRSYEQYF
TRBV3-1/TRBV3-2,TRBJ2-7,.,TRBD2,TGTGCCAGCAGCCCCGGGACTACCCCAGCCTACGAGCAGTACTTC,CASSPGTTPAYEQYF
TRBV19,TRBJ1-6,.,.,TGTGCCAGTAGTGCGAGGACAGTTGGGGGCCCAAGCTCCTATAATTCACCCCTCCACTTT,CASSARTVGGPSSYNSPLHF
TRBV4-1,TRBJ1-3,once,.,TGCGCCAGCAGCCACGGCCGAGGCGTTGGAAACACCATATATTTT,CASSHGRGVGNTIYF
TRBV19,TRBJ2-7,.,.,TGTGCCAGTAGTACCTCCTTAGGGGGATTCCACGAGCAGTACTTC,CASSTSLGGFHEQYF
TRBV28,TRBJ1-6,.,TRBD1,TGTGCCAGCAGTCCGAACAGGGGAGCGCGATCACCCCTCCACTTT,CASSPNRGARSPLHF
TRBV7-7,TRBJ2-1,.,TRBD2,TGTGCCAGCAGCTTATCCCTAGCGGGAGGGGACAATGAGCAGTTCTTC,CASSLSLAGGDNEQFF
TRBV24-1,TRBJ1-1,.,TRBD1,TGTGCCACCAGTGACCCAGGGGGCAAGAACACTGAAGCTTTCTTT,CATSDPGGKNTEAFF
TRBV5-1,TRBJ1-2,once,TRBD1,TGCGCCAGCAGCTTGACAGGGGCTGGCTACACCTTC,CASSLTGAGYTF
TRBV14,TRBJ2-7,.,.,TGTGCCAGCAGCCAAGGGATACTAGGGCCCTACGAGCAGTACTTC,CASSQGILGPYEQYF
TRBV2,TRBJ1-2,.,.,TGTGCCAGCAGGCCTGAAGCAGGGCTTAACTATGGCTACACCTTC,CASRPEAGLNYGYTF
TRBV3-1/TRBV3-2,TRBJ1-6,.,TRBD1,TGTGCCAGCAGCCGTTCCCGGGACAGGGGGTTCCACTCACCCCTCCACTTT,CASSRSRDRGFHSPLHF
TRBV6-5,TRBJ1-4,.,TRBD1,TGTGCCAGCAGTCCATCCGGGACAGGGGAGAAACTGTTTTTT,CASSPSGTGEKLFF
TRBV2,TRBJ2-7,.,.,TGTGCCAGCAGACCCTACAGATATAGAACCTACGAGCAGTACTTC,CASRPYRYRTYEQYF
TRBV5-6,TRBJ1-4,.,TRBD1,TGTGCCAGCAGCTTGGCCCGCGGACAGGGGAGGAGAGAGAATGAAAAACTGTTTTTT,CASSLARGQGRRENEKLFF
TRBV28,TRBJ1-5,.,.,TGTGCCAGCAGTTTTACAGGGACTAGAAGCAATCAGCCCCAGCATTTT,CASSFTGTRSNQPQHF
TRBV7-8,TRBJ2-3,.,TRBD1,TGTGCCAGCAGGAAGACAGGGGGCAAGAATACGCAGTATTTT,CASRKTGGKNTQYF
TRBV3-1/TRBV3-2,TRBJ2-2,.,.,TGTGCCAGCAGCCAAGAGTCCCGGTACACCGGGGAGCTGTTTTTT,CASSQESRYTGELFF